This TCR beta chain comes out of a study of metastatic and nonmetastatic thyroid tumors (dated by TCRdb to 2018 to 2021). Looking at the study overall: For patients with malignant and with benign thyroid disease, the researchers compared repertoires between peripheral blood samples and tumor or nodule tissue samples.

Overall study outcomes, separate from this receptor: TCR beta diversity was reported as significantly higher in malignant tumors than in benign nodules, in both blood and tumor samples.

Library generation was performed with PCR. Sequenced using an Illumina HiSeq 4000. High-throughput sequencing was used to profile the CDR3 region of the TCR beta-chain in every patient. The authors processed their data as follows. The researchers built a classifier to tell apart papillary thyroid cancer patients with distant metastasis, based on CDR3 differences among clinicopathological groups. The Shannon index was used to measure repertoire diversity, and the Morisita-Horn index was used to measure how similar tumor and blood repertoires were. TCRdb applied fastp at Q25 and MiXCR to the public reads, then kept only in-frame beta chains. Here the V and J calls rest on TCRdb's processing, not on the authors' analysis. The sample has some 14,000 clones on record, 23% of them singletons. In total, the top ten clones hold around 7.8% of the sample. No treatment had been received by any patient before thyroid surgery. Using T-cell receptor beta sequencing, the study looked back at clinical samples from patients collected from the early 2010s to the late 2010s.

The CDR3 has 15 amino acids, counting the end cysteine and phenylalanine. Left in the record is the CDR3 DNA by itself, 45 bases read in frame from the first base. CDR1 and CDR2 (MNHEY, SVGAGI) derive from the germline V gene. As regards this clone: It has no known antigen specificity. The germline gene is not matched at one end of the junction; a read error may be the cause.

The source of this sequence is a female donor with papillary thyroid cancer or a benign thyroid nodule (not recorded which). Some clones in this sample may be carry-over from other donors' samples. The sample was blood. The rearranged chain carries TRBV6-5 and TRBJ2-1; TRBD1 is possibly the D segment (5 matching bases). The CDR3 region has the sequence CASSLQGGFSDEQLF. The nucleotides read TGTGCCAGCAGTCTTCAGGGTGGTTTTAGTGATGAGCAGCTCTTC.